These 9 T cell receptor beta chains share one sample of origin, sequenced in a study of human T cells and chemical hapten exposure. MiXCR, applied by TCRdb to the RACE reads, yields one record per CDR3 protein. This table holds more than 100,000 distinct CDR3 sequences, roughly an eighth found once. Described time point: patch test 1, 2 weeks after DPC sensitization. Stated treatment: therapeutic diphenylcyclopropenone sensitization with weekly scalp DPC. The material sequenced was whole blood, taken in connection with sensitization to the hapten diphenylcyclopropenone (DPC). These receptors were collected from a young man with alopecia areata. Some clones in this sample may be carry-over from other donors' samples.

This chain links TRBV18 with TRBJ1-2, with D uncertain. The CDR3 loop spans 15 amino acids. V lost 3 bases, J lost 8 bases, and 19 bases lay in between. Germline V gene lookup returns CDR1 KGHSH and CDR2 LQKENI. CDR3 DNA: TGTGCCAGCTCACCCCCCCGGAGTGGTAAGGAAGGCTACACCTTC. Translated: CASSPPRSGKEGYTF.

The gene calls are TRBV2 and TRBJ2-4; D is perhaps TRBD1 or TRBD2 (5 bases each). The CDR3 is 11 amino acids. The ends were cut back, 6 bases at V and 13 bases at J, with 13 bases in the middle. The germline V gene encodes CDR1 SNHLY and CDR2 FYNNEI. The CDR3 region is CASREDTLQYF. CDR3 coding DNA: TGTGCCAGCAGGGAGGACACGTTACAGTACTTC. Full variable domain (missing parts from reference TRBV2 and TRBJ2-4): EPEVTQTPSHQVTQMGQEVILRCVPISNHLYFYWYRQILGQKVEFLVSFYNNEISEKSEIFDDQFSVERPDGSNFTLKIRSTKLEDSAMYFCASREDTLQYFGAGTRLSVL.

This clonotype was detected a few times. The chain is built from TRBV20-1 and TRBJ1-5, with 8 positions matching TRBD1. CDR3 length equals 16 residues. With V trimmed by 6 bases and J by 0 bases, 10 bases remained unmatched. Looked up from germline, CDR1 is DFQATT and CDR2 is SNEGSKA (reference sequence). Here the CDR3 reads CSAGQGKTYSNQPQHF. CDR3 nucleotides: TGCAGTGCCGGACAGGGAAAAACATATAGCAATCAGCCCCAGCATTTT.

The rearrangement joins TRBV7-6 to TRBJ1-5; 7 bases line up with TRBD1. Per germline, CDR1 SGHVS and CDR2 FNYEAQ. Losses at the gene ends were 1 base for V and 4 bases for J; bases not matched to a gene: 4. The CDR3 sequence is 15 residues long. For the CDR3, the DNA is TGTGCCAGCAGCTTAGGCGGGACAGTTAATCAGCCCCAGCATTTT. Its protein product is CASSLGGTVNQPQHF.

The chain couples TRBV6-2 or TRBV6-3 to TRBJ2-3, with D perhaps TRBD2 (6 bases). Germline V CDR1 and CDR2: MNHEY, SVGEGT. Deletions cut 9 bases from V and 3 bases from J, with 10 bases between. The CDR3 is made up of 12 amino acids. DNA of the CDR3: TGTGCCAGTCGACTAGAAACAGATACGCAGTATTTT. Encoded protein: CASRLETDTQYF.

V usage is TRBV9 and J usage is TRBJ1-1; D is unclear. The V end lost 4 bases, the J end lost 10 bases, and 17 bases lay between the germline ends. The germline gives CDR1 SGDLS, CDR2 YYNGEE. CDR3 length equals 13 residues. CDR3 DNA sequence: TGTGCCAGCAGCCCCCGGGAAGGGAAGATAGCTTTCTTT. Protein product: CASSPREGKIAFF.

The chain is built from TRBV11-2 and TRBJ2-3; the match to TRBD2 covers 7 bases. This CDR3 spans 19 amino acids. The germline gives CDR1 SGHAT, CDR2 FQNNGV. J lost 2 bases, V lost 4 bases, and 18 bases had no gene match. The CDR3 loop reads CASSSNRLRGGGYTDTQYF. In DNA form, the CDR3 reads TGTGCCAGCAGCTCCAACCGACTGCGCGGCGGGGGATACACAGATACGCAGTATTTT.

On this clonotype itself: This may be a read error: a much more frequent sequence differs by one nucleotide. CDR3 amino acids: CASSETTGSMDEQYF. CDR3 bases: TGTGCCAGCAGTGAGACAACAGGGAGTATGGATGAGCAGTACTTC. The V gene is TRBV6-4, the J gene TRBJ2-1; a weak D match, TRBD1 (6 bases). The DNA end is more similar to TRBJ2-7, so the J call may be wrong. Germline V gene data show CDR1 as MRHNA and CDR2 as SNTAGT. The CDR3 has 15 amino acids.

V gene TRBV7-2 combines with J gene TRBJ2-3, with D perhaps being TRBD1 or TRBD2 (5 bases each). Germline V gene data show CDR1 as SGHTA and CDR2 as FQGNSA. This CDR3 comprises 15 residues. Deletions cut 5 bases from V and 5 bases from J, with 17 bases between. CDR3 DNA sequence: TGTGCCAGCAGCCGAGGACAACCGAGGGGAGATACGCAGTATTTT. Its translation is CASSRGQPRGDTQYF.